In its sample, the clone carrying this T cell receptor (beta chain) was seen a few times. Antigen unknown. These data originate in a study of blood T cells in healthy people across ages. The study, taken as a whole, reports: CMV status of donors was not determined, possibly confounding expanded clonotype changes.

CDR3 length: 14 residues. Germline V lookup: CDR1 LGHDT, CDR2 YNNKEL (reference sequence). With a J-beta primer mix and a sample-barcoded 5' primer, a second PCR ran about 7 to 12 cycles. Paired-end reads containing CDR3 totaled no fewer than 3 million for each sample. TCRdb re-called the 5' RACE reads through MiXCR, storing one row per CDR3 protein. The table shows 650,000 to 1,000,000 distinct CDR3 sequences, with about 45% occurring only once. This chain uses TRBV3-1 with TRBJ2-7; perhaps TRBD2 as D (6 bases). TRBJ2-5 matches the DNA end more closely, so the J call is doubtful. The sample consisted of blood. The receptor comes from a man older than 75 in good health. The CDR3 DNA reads TGTGCCAGCAGCGAAATGTCCCGGGGGGAGACCCAGTACTTC. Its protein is CASSEMSRGETQYF.